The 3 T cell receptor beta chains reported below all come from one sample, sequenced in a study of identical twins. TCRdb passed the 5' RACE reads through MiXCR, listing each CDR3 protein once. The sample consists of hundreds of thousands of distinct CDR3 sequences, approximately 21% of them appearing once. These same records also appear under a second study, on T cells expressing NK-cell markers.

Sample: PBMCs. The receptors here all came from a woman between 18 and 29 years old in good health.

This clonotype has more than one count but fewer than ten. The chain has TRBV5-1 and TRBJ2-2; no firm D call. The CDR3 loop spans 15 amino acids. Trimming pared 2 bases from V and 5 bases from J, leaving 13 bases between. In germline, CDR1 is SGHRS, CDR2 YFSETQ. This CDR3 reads CASSFGLGVTGELFF. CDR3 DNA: TGCGCCAGCAGCTTTGGTCTGGGTGTTACCGGGGAGCTGTTTTTT.

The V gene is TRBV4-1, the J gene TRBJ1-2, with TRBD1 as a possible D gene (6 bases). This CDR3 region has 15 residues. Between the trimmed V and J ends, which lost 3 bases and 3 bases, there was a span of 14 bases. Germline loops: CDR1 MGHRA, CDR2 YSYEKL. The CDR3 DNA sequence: TGCGCCAGCAGCCATGGGGGGCCCCTACACTATGGCTACACCTTC. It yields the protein CASSHGGPLHYGYTF.

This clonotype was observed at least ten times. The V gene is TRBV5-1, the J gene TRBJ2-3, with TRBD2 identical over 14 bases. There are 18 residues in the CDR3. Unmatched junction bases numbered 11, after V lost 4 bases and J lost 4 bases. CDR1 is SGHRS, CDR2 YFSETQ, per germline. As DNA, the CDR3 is TGCGCCAGCAGCACCGGACTAGCGGGGGGCCAGAGTTCAGATACGCAGTATTTT. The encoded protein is CASSTGLAGGQSSDTQYF.